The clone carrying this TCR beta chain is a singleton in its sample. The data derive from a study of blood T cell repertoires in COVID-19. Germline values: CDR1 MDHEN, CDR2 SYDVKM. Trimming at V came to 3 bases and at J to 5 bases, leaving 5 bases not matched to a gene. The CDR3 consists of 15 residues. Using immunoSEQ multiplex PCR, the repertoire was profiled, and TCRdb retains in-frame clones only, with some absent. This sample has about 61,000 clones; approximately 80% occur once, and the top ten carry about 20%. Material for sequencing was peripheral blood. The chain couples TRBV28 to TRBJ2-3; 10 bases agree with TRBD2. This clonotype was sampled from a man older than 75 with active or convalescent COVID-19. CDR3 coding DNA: TGTGCCAGCAGTTTCTCTAGCGGGGGCGTAGATACGCAGTATTTT. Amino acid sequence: CASSFSSGGVDTQYF.